The 27 T cell receptor beta chains below all came from one sample that was sequenced in a study of OX40 agonist ivuxolimab in advanced cancers. The protocol was immunoSEQ multiplex PCR, while the TCRdb copy is restricted to in-frame clones and leaves out a portion. The sample includes about 77,000 clones, over 70% of them seen just once. Here the sequenced sample was CD4+ or CD8+ T cells sorted from blood, taken in a trial of the OX40 agonist ivuxolimab. The receptors shown here come from an adult with an advanced solid tumor such as melanoma, head and neck, liver or kidney cancer.

The chain employs TRBV4-2 and TRBJ1-3, with D unclear. The CDR3 spans 16 residues. CDR1 and CDR2 from the germline V gene are LGHNA and YNFKEQ. Trimming took off 4 bases at V and 2 bases at J, with 15 bases between the two ends. This chain's CDR3 is CASSPPGGSAGNTIYF. The CDR3 region has the DNA TGTGCCAGCAGCCCTCCCGGCGGTAGCGCTGGAAACACCATATATTTT.

The CDR3 DNA follows: TGCGCCAGCAGCCCAGTTTACAGGGGTCTGGCCAAAAACATTCAGTACTTC. It encodes CASSPVYRGLAKNIQYF. V gene TRBV5-1 combines with J gene TRBJ2-4, with 7 positions matching TRBD1. The CDR3 extends over 17 amino acids. V shed 4 bases, J shed 1 base, and the junction held 11 bases outside the gene matches. Germline lookup yields CDR1 SGHRS and CDR2 YFSETQ. Full variable domain (rest looked up from reference TRBV5-1 and TRBJ2-4): KAGVTQTPRYLIKTRGQQVTLSCSPISGHRSVSWYQQTPGQGLQFLFEYFSETQRNKGNFPGRFSGRQFSNSRSEMNVSTLELGDSALYLCASSPVYRGLAKNIQYFGAGTRLSVL.

This CDR3 reads CASSGNRGEKLFF. CDR3 bases: TGTGCCAGCAGCGGTAACAGGGGTGAAAAACTGTTTTTT. This chain joins TRBV5-5 and TRBJ1-4; 7 bases line up with TRBD1. Trimming at V came to 4 bases and at J to 7 bases, leaving 4 bases not matched to a gene. This CDR3 spans 13 amino acids. The germline gives CDR1 SGHKS, CDR2 YYEKEE (reference sequence).

The chain couples TRBV27 to TRBJ2-2; D possibly corresponds to TRBD2 (5 bases). Germline assignment: CDR1 MNHEY and CDR2 SMNVEV (reference sequence). V lost 7 bases to trimming and J lost 4 bases, with 16 bases between them. The CDR3 covers 15 residues. The CDR3 reads CASTSRTFATGELFF. CDR3 in DNA: TGTGCCAGCACCTCCCGGACTTTCGCCACCGGGGAGCTGTTTTTT.

This chain joins TRBV28 and TRBJ1-6; 9 bases are shared with TRBD1. V lost 7 bases and J lost 7; bases outside the gene matches: 5. The germline CDR1 and CDR2 sequences are MDHEN and SYDVKM. The CDR3 consists of 14 residues. The CDR3 protein is CASTHRGQNSPLHF. CDR3 sequence (DNA): TGTGCCAGCACTCACAGGGGGCAAAATTCACCCCTCCACTTT.

This chain uses TRBV6-5 with TRBJ2-3; 8 bases are shared with TRBD2. The CDR3 has 15 amino acids. V gave up 6 bases and J gave up 1 base; unmatched junction bases: 6. Germline lookup yields CDR1 MNHEY and CDR2 SVGAGI. CDR3 nucleotide sequence: TGTGCCAGCAGCGTGAGACTAGCGCGCACAGATACGCAGTATTTT. It translates to CASSVRLARTDTQYF.

The rearrangement joins TRBV5-1 to TRBJ2-5, with D possibly being TRBD2 (7 bases). The CDR3 is 17 amino acids. Germline assignment: CDR1 SGHRS and CDR2 YFSETQ. Trimming took off 0 bases at V and 2 bases at J, with 17 bases between the two ends. Here the CDR3 DNA reads TGCGCCAGCAGCTTGGTCCCTCCGGGGGGCTTACAAGAGACCCAGTACTTC. Translated: CASSLVPPGGLQETQYF.

V usage is TRBV6-5 and J usage is TRBJ2-1; TRBD2 matches at 7 bases. CDR1 is MNHEY and CDR2 is SVGAGI in the germline V gene. The CDR3 totals 15 residues. J was trimmed by 9 bases and V by 5 bases; bases with no gene match: 13. CDR3 DNA sequence: TGTGCCAGCAGTCCATCTAGCGGTTCATGGAGTGAGCAGTTCTTC. This translates into CASSPSSGSWSEQFF.

The table lists this clone with a count of one. This chain connects TRBV6-5 to TRBJ1-2; maybe TRBD1 (5 bases). Trimming stripped 2 bases from V and 8 bases from J, with 12 bases between. The CDR3 consists of 13 residues. Germline V gene sequence: CDR1 MNHEY, CDR2 SVGAGI. The CDR3 here is CASSYGHGGGYTF. The CDR3, as DNA: TGTGCCAGCAGTTACGGACATGGTGGGGGCTACACCTTC.

This chain links TRBV9 with TRBJ2-1, with TRBD2 matching 10 bases. The CDR3 covers 18 residues. The V and J ends lost 0 bases and 3 bases, in that order; junction bases with no gene match: 9. Germline CDR1 reads SGDLS; CDR2 reads YYNGEE. The CDR3 loop is CASSVATPSGSLYNEQFF. The CDR3 region has the DNA TGTGCCAGCAGCGTAGCTACGCCTAGCGGGAGTCTCTACAATGAGCAGTTCTTC.

The chain has TRBV5-5 and TRBJ2-5; TRBD2 is a possible D gene (6 bases). Germline V gene data show CDR1 as SGHKS and CDR2 as YYEKEE (reference sequence). The CDR3 consists of 13 residues. The V gene lost 0 bases and the J gene lost 4 bases, with 7 bases spanning the gap. CDR3: CASSLAGRETQYF. The CDR3, as DNA: TGTGCCAGCAGCTTGGCCGGGAGAGAGACCCAGTACTTC.

The V and J genes are TRBV6-5 and TRBJ2-2; D gene uncertain. V dropped 6 bases and J dropped 3 bases, with 11 bases sitting between them. The germline V gene encodes CDR1 MNHEY and CDR2 SVGAGI. The CDR3 covers 14 residues. Written as DNA, the CDR3 is TGTGCCAGCAGCCCTCGGTGGGACACCGGGGAGCTGTTTTTT. Its protein product is CASSPRWDTGELFF.

The J gene is TRBJ2-7, the V gene TRBV28; D gene uncertain. V lost 10 bases, J lost 12 bases, and 16 bases lay in between. Germline V gene lookup returns CDR1 MDHEN and CDR2 SYDVKM. This CDR3 spans 10 amino acids. CDR3 in amino acids: CATSLFQWYF. For the CDR3, the DNA is TGTGCCACCAGCCTCTTCCAGTGGTACTTC. Full variable domain (missing parts from reference TRBV28 and TRBJ2-7): DVKVTQSSRYLVKRTGEKVFLECVQDMDHENMFWYRQDPGLGLRLIYFSYDVKMKEKGDIPEGYSVSREKKERFSLILESASTNQTSMYLCATSLFQWYFGPGTRLTVT.

The chain employs TRBV5-4 and TRBJ2-1; 9 bases are shared with TRBD2. This CDR3 spans 19 amino acids. Per germline, CDR1 SGHNT and CDR2 YYREEE (reference sequence). Unmatched junction bases numbered 10, after V lost 0 bases and J lost 0 bases. CDR3 loop: CASSLVSSGRMSSYNEQFF. DNA of the CDR3: TGTGCCAGCAGCTTGGTTTCCAGCGGGAGGATGAGCTCCTACAATGAGCAGTTCTTC.

CDR3 bases: TGTGCCATCAGTGACCCCGGACAGGGGTCCTACGAGCAGTACTTC. It translates to CAISDPGQGSYEQYF. The V gene is TRBV14, the J gene TRBJ2-7, with TRBD1 matching 9 bases. This CDR3 has 15 amino acids. The V gene's germline CDR1 is SGHDN and CDR2 FVKESK. V was pared by 10 bases and J by 1 base, with 11 bases of the junction left unmatched. Together with reference TRBV14 and TRBJ2-7, the CDR3 gives the full variable domain: EAGVTQFPSHSVIEKGQTVTLRCDPISGHDNLYWYRRVMGKEIKFLLHFVKESKQDESGMPNNRFLAERTGGTYSTLKVQPAELEDSGVYFCAISDPGQGSYEQYFGPGTRLTVT.

This clone appeared a few times. The chain couples TRBV30 to TRBJ1-6; no definite D call. The V gene's germline CDR1 is GTSNPN and CDR2 SVGIG (reference sequence). V lost 0 bases and J 2 bases, leaving 11 bases between the germline ends. The CDR3 is 16 residues long. This CDR3 reads CAWSVIGRAYNSPLHF. In DNA form, the CDR3 reads TGTGCCTGGAGTGTAATTGGGAGGGCCTATAATTCACCCCTCCACTTT.

This clone was counted a single time. CDR3 DNA sequence: TGTGCCAGCAGCCCTGGGGTCTCGAGCTCCTACGAGCAGTACTTC. This gives the protein CASSPGVSSSYEQYF. The chain carries TRBV7-9 and TRBJ2-7; D uncertain. From germline, CDR1 is SEHNR and CDR2 FQNEAQ (reference sequence). The CDR3 runs to 15 residues. V was trimmed by 5 bases and J by 0 bases, leaving 14 bases between them.

The chain uses TRBV30 and TRBJ2-7; TRBD1 aligns across 7 bases. This CDR3 is built from 20 residues. The V gene end was trimmed by 2 bases and the J gene end by 0 bases; junction bases not matched to a gene: 22. The V gene's germline CDR1 is GTSNPN and CDR2 SVGIG (reference sequence). CDR3 DNA: TGTGCCTGGAGTAGGTGGGGGCGACAGGGCGGCTTTTCTCGCTCCTACGAGCAGTACTTC. It is translated as CAWSRWGRQGGFSRSYEQYF.

This clone was observed a single time. The chain is built from TRBV5-1 and TRBJ2-7; TRBD1 matches at 7 bases. Germline V gene lookup returns CDR1 SGHRS and CDR2 YFSETQ. Trimming removed 4 bases from V and 5 bases from J; junction bases left unmatched: 12. The CDR3 is 15 residues long. This CDR3 is CASSPGDRALHEQYF. In nucleotides, the CDR3 is TGCGCCAGCAGCCCAGGTGACAGGGCACTCCACGAGCAGTACTTC.

The chain uses TRBV6-5 and TRBJ1-3; maybe TRBD1 (6 bases). V lost 9 bases and J 2 bases, leaving 8 bases between the germline ends. Germline V CDR1 and CDR2: MNHEY, SVGAGI. The CDR3 length is 12 residues. This chain's CDR3 is CASTGPGNTIYF. The CDR3 coding sequence is TGTGCCAGTACAGGGCCTGGAAACACCATATATTTT.

The chain carries TRBV5-4 and TRBJ1-2; TRBD1 agrees at 11 bases. V lost 4 bases to trimming and J lost 4 bases; unmatched junction nucleotides: 3. The CDR3 extends over 14 amino acids. The germline V gene encodes CDR1 SGHNT and CDR2 YYREEE (reference sequence). The CDR3 nucleotides read TGTGCCAGCAGCCGGGACAGGGGGACCTATGGCTACACCTTC. Its translation is CASSRDRGTYGYTF.

This clone was seen a handful of times. Other DNA sequences in the same sample also yield this CDR3. The V call is TRBV29-1, the J call TRBJ1-5; D gene ambiguous. CDR3 size: 12 residues. The germline V gene has CDR1 SQVTM and CDR2 ANQGSEA. V shed 5 bases and J shed 4 bases, with 9 bases lying between them. CDR3 coding DNA: TGCAGCGTTCTGGTGGGGAATCAGCCCCAGCATTTT. Translation: CSVLVGNQPQHF.

The V call is TRBV10-3, the J call TRBJ1-5; TRBD1 matches 8 bases. Germline V gene lookup returns CDR1 ENHRY and CDR2 SYGVKD. The CDR3 is made up of 14 amino acids. The junction had 1 base not matched to a gene; V was cut back by 5 bases and J by 1 base. The CDR3 sequence is CAISRDRSNQPQHF. The CDR3 nucleotides read TGTGCCATCAGTAGGGACAGGAGCAATCAGCCCCAGCATTTT.

This chain links TRBV7-2 with TRBJ1-4, with D unresolved. CDR3 length: 13 amino acids. The germline CDR1 and CDR2 sequences are SGHTA and FQGNSA. With 1 base removed from V and 7 bases from J, the gap between germline ends came to 7 bases. The CDR3 nucleotides are TGTGCCAGCAGCTTAGGGGGTGGTGAAAAACTGTTTTTT. Protein: CASSLGGGEKLFF.

The V call is TRBV28, the J call TRBJ1-1; D not certain. Trimming cost V 7 bases and J 0 bases, with 9 bases left between them. This CDR3 spans 13 amino acids. CDR1 and CDR2 (germline): MDHEN, SYDVKM. CDR3 protein: CASTPPMNTEAFF. CDR3 coding DNA: TGTGCCAGCACCCCCCCCATGAACACTGAAGCTTTCTTT.

V usage is TRBV7-2 and J usage is TRBJ2-7; 7 positions match TRBD2. The V gene's germline CDR1 is SGHTA and CDR2 FQGNSA. Trimming cost V 1 base and J 3 bases; bases outside gene matches: 3. The CDR3 has 14 residues. The CDR3: CASSLGREYYEQYF. CDR3 DNA: TGTGCCAGCAGCTTAGGGCGGGAGTACTACGAGCAGTACTTC. Together with reference TRBV7-2 and TRBJ2-7, the CDR3 gives the full variable domain: GAGVSQSPSNKVTEKGKDVELRCDPISGHTALYWYRQSLGQGLEFLIYFQGNSAPDKSGLPSDRFSAERTGGSVSTLTIQRTQQEDSAVYLCASSLGREYYEQYFGPGTRLTVT.

This chain links TRBV29-1 with TRBJ1-1; 10 bases align to TRBD1. Germline V gene data show CDR1 as SQVTM and CDR2 as ANQGSEA. J gave up 5 bases and V 4 bases, and 4 bases lay outside the gene matches. The CDR3 has 13 residues. This CDR3 is CSVVRDRGTEAFF. The CDR3 bases are TGCAGCGTTGTCCGGGACAGGGGAACTGAAGCTTTCTTT.